These 5 T cell receptor beta chains originate from one sample sequenced in a study of CD8 T cells in ankylosing spondylitis. One entry per CDR3 protein results from TCRdb running MiXCR on the 5' RACE reads. Found here are around 120,000 distinct CDR3 sequences, around 13% of them singletons; the top ten hold 2.5% to 3.5%. Specimen: blood, either unsorted or a sorted T cell fraction (not recorded which). The source is a female donor with ankylosing spondylitis or in good health (not recorded which).

This clonotype has only a few counts. The rearrangement uses TRBV20-1 and TRBJ1-1; maybe TRBD1 (6 bases). Trimming left V 0 bases short and J 2 bases short, with 16 bases between. This CDR3 is built from 16 residues. Germline CDR1 DFQATT, CDR2 SNEGSKA (reference sequence). Written as DNA, the CDR3 is TGCAGTGCTAGAGAGGAGGGGGAGTCTCGTAACACTGAAGCTTTCTTT. It encodes CSAREEGESRNTEAFF.

This clonotype was observed a handful of times. The J gene is TRBJ2-5, the V gene TRBV7-6; D not certain. Deletions cut 1 base from V and 7 bases from J, with 7 bases between. The CDR3 loop spans 12 amino acids. Germline V CDR1 and CDR2: SGHVS, FNYEAQ. The CDR3 region has the DNA TGTGCCAGCAGCTTAGACGCCGGGACCCAGTACTTC. Protein product: CASSLDAGTQYF.

The CDR3 coding sequence is TGCAGCGTTGTGCCTAGAACTTTGGGGGTTGAGCAGTTCTTC. Residues: CSVVPRTLGVEQFF. V gene TRBV29-1 combines with J gene TRBJ2-1; either TRBD1 or TRBD2 may fit D (5 bases each). Trimming removed 4 bases from V and 9 bases from J, with 19 bases in between. CDR3 length: 14 residues. The germline CDR1 and CDR2 sequences are SQVTM and ANQGSEA.

The chain is built from TRBV5-1 and TRBJ2-2; D gene unclear. The V and J ends lost 3 bases and 2 bases respectively, with 14 bases between them. There are 16 residues in the CDR3. Germline V gene lookup returns CDR1 SGHRS and CDR2 YFSETQ. The CDR3 is CASSSFDSSNTGELFF. CDR3 DNA sequence: TGCGCCAGCAGCTCCTTCGATTCGAGTAACACCGGGGAGCTGTTTTTT.

This clonotype occurred a few times. The chain employs TRBV14 and TRBJ2-1; TRBD2 agrees at 11 bases. CDR1 is SGHDN and CDR2 is FVKESK in the germline V gene. This CDR3 is built from 16 residues. With V trimmed by 4 bases and J by 2 bases, 4 bases remained unmatched. CDR3 loop: CASSLLAGGPYNEQFF. CDR3 sequence (DNA): TGTGCCAGCAGCCTTTTAGCGGGAGGGCCCTACAATGAGCAGTTCTTC.